The present T cell receptor (beta chain) was sequenced within a study of blood T cell repertoires in COVID-19. Overall study context: Samples taken during acute and convalescent COVID-19 were collected in the United States, Italy and Spain. PBMCs, B-cell-depleted T cells, or T cells were the source of the cDNA or gDNA that made up the material.

Trimming removed 10 bases from V and 1 base from J; junction bases left unmatched: 2. The CDR3 has 12 amino acids. Germline lookup yields CDR1 MRHNA and CDR2 SNTAGT. Original methodology: From reference gene primer amplification, estimates of nucleated cell counts were derived. Libraries were prepared by immunoSEQ multiplex PCR; TCRdb keeps only in-frame clonotypes and omits some of them. Clone size and V and J calls were adopted from that table, with D and trimming inferred from the DNA. The sample holds around 80,000 clones, approximately 84% seen once. This TCR derives from a human donor in a cohort sampled during active COVID-19. This rearrangement joins TRBV6-4 to TRBJ1-1; 8 bases align to TRBD1. Sequenced: peripheral blood. The CDR3 bases are TGTGCCACCGGGACAGGGAACACTGAAGCTTTCTTT. It encodes CATGTGNTEAFF.